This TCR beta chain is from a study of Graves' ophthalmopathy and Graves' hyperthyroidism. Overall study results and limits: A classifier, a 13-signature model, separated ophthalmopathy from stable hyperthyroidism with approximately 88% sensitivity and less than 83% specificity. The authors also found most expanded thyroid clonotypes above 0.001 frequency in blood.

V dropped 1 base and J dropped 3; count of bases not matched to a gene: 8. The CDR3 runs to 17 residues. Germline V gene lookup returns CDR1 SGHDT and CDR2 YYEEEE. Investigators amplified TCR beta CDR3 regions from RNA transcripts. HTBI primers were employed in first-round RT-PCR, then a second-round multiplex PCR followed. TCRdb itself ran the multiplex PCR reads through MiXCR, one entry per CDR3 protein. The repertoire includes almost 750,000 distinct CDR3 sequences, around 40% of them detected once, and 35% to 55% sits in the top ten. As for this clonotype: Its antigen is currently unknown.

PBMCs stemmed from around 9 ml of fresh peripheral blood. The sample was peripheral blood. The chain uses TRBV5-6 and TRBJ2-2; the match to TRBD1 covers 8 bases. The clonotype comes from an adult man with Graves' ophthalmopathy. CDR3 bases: TGTGCCAGCAGCTTGCTAAGGGGGACAGGAGACACCGGGGAGCTGTTTTTT. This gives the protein CASSLLRGTGDTGELFF.